These 21 T cell receptor beta chains were sequenced from one sample in a study of identical twins. TCRdb recomputed calls from the 5' RACE reads with MiXCR, one row per CDR3 protein. Among approximately 500,000 distinct CDR3 sequences listed, 24% were seen once. These data also formed part of another study, on T cells expressing NK-cell markers.

Sequenced material: CD4+ T cells sorted from blood. These receptors were taken from a woman aged 18-35 years in good health.

There are many counts of this clonotype. The CDR3 region has the DNA TGTGCCAGCAGCTACGTAGCGGGGGGGTATAATGAGCAGTTCTTC. Its protein product is CASSYVAGGYNEQFF. V usage is TRBV7-2 and J usage is TRBJ2-1, with 11 bases fitting TRBD2. Germline CDR1 and CDR2: SGHTA and FQGNSA. The CDR3 has 15 amino acids. J was trimmed by 7 bases and V by 4 bases; bases with no gene match: 6.

This clonotype was detected many times. The CDR3 here is CASSYGGQPYGYTF. The CDR3 DNA sequence: TGTGCCAGCAGTTACGGGGGACAGCCCTATGGCTACACCTTC. J is TRBJ1-2 and V is TRBV6-5; 7 positions match TRBD1. J gave up 4 bases and V 2 bases, and 4 bases lay outside the gene matches. Looked up from germline, CDR1 is MNHEY and CDR2 is SVGAGI. CDR3 size: 14 residues.

This rearrangement joins TRBV6-5 to TRBJ2-1; possibly TRBD2 for D (5 bases). CDR1 and CDR2 (germline): MNHEY, SVGAGI. V was pared by 4 bases and J by 0 bases, with 13 bases between. The CDR3 is 16 residues long. The CDR3 protein is CASSSRTSSSYNEQFF. In nucleotides, the CDR3 is TGTGCCAGCAGTTCTCGGACTTCTAGCTCCTACAATGAGCAGTTCTTC.

This clonotype was counted once. The chain recombines TRBV10-3 with TRBJ2-5; D is unresolved. Germline CDR1 reads ENHRY; CDR2 reads SYGVKD. The CDR3 has 12 amino acids. The ends were cut back, 4 bases at V and 2 bases at J, with 5 bases in the middle. In nucleotides, the CDR3 is TGTGCCATCAGTGGGGTACAAGAGACCCAGTACTTC. It encodes CAISGVQETQYF.

This clonotype turned up a few times. DNA for the CDR3: TGTGCCAGCAGTTGGCGGGGGAAGCAAGAGACCCAGTACTTC. It codes for CASSWRGKQETQYF. V is TRBV12-3 or TRBV12-4 and J is TRBJ2-5; 7 nucleotides line up with TRBD2. V shed 4 bases and J 2 bases; nucleotides not matched to a gene: 4. This CDR3 comprises 14 residues.

The CDR3 is CASSLETYTDTQYF. The DNA for the CDR3 is TGTGCCAGCAGCTTGGAAACATACACAGATACGCAGTATTTT. The gene calls are TRBV11-2 and TRBJ2-3; D is uncertain. CDR1 is SGHAT, CDR2 FQNNGV, per germline. The CDR3 loop spans 14 amino acids. V gave up 3 bases and J gave up 2 bases, with 9 bases separating them.

The chain links TRBV12-3 or TRBV12-4 to TRBJ2-7; TRBD2 matches at 15 bases. CDR3 size: 20 residues. J gave up 0 bases and V 5 bases, and 14 bases lay outside the gene matches. The CDR3 protein is CASSLFRRGLAGGHSYEQYF. The CDR3 DNA sequence: TGTGCCAGCAGTCTCTTCCGCAGGGGACTAGCGGGGGGACACTCCTACGAGCAGTACTTC.

The chain carries TRBV12-3 or TRBV12-4 and TRBJ2-3; D ambiguous. Trimming took off 3 bases at V and 4 bases at J, with 11 bases between the two ends. This CDR3 region has 14 residues. For the CDR3, the DNA is TGTGCCAGCAGTTTTCGCCTGCCCCCAGATACGCAGTATTTT. Amino acid sequence: CASSFRLPPDTQYF.

This rearrangement joins TRBV12-3 or TRBV12-4 to TRBJ2-7; D is unresolved. The CDR3 spans 11 residues. Trimming shortened V by 6 bases and J by 5 bases, and 8 bases separated the two germline ends. The chain's CDR3 is CASRGFDEQYF. Here the CDR3 DNA reads TGTGCCAGCAGAGGTTTTGACGAGCAGTACTTC.

This clonotype occurred a few times. This chain links TRBV5-6 with TRBJ2-7; the D gene is possibly TRBD1 (6 bases). Looked up from germline, CDR1 is SGHDT and CDR2 is YYEEEE. The CDR3 contains 12 residues. The V end lost 5 bases, the J end lost 2 bases, and 8 bases lay between the germline ends. This CDR3 reads CASRGDTYEQYF. The CDR3 coding sequence is TGTGCCAGCAGGGGGGACACCTACGAGCAGTACTTC.

V and J are TRBV20-1 and TRBJ2-5; 11 bases match TRBD2. There are 14 residues in the CDR3. The V segment lost 6 bases and the J segment 2 bases; nucleotides outside the gene matches: 5. Germline loops: CDR1 DFQATT, CDR2 SNEGSKA (reference sequence). CDR3 loop: CSARGLADQETQYF. As DNA, the CDR3 is TGCAGTGCCCGGGGACTAGCGGATCAAGAGACCCAGTACTTC.

This clonotype was counted only a few times. The rearrangement joins TRBV14 to TRBJ2-1, with TRBD2 matching over 11 bases. The length of the CDR3 is 15 residues. Germline V gene data show CDR1 as SGHDN and CDR2 as FVKESK. Trimming took 3 bases from V and 4 from J; bases not matched to a gene: 2. In nucleotides, the CDR3 is TGTGCCAGCAGCCAGGGACTAGCGGTATACAATGAGCAGTTCTTC. This sequence encodes CASSQGLAVYNEQFF.

The chain has TRBV9 and TRBJ1-5; D perhaps matches TRBD1 (5 bases). Trimming pared 0 bases from V and 7 bases from J, leaving 11 bases between. The CDR3 consists of 14 residues. Germline V CDR1 and CDR2: SGDLS, YYNGEE. The CDR3 region is CASSVGGTVQPQHF. As DNA, the CDR3 is TGTGCCAGCAGCGTAGGAGGGACGGTACAGCCCCAGCATTTT.

The chain couples TRBV20-1 to TRBJ2-3; 10 nucleotides align to TRBD2. After removal of 4 bases from V and 2 bases from J, the junction contained 6 bases not matched to a gene. There are 15 residues in the CDR3. Germline V lookup: CDR1 DFQATT, CDR2 SNEGSKA (reference sequence). CDR3 residues: CSATWTSGFTDTQYF. For the CDR3, the DNA is TGCAGTGCTACCTGGACTAGCGGATTCACAGATACGCAGTATTTT.

The rearrangement uses TRBV6-1 and TRBJ2-7; D gene unclear. The CDR3 sequence is 9 residues long. Germline V gene sequence: CDR1 MNHNS, CDR2 SASEGT. Deletions cut 10 bases from V and 7 bases from J, with 8 bases between. CDR3 sequence reads: CATPLEQYF. The CDR3, as DNA: TGTGCCACGCCATTGGAGCAGTACTTC.

In this sample, this clonotype turned up a few times. This chain links TRBV18 with TRBJ2-1; 8 bases map to TRBD2. Germline V gives CDR1 KGHSH, CDR2 LQKENI. The CDR3 runs 15 residues. The V gene end was trimmed by 6 bases and the J gene end by 2 bases; junction bases not matched to a gene: 6. CDR3: CASSLSGEPYNEQFF. The CDR3 DNA reads as TGTGCCAGCTCCCTTAGCGGGGAGCCCTACAATGAGCAGTTCTTC.

The rearrangement links TRBV6-5 to TRBJ1-1; D not resolved. CDR3 length equals 15 residues. V gave up 1 base and J gave up 1 base, with 10 bases separating them. The germline CDR1 and CDR2 sequences are MNHEY and SVGAGI. This chain's CDR3 is CASSYLGMGNTEAFF. The CDR3 DNA sequence: TGTGCCAGCAGTTACTTAGGGATGGGGAACACTGAAGCTTTCTTT.

The chain uses TRBV12-3 or TRBV12-4 and TRBJ2-7; D is perhaps TRBD1 (6 bases). CDR3 length: 14 amino acids. V was clipped by 4 bases and J by 4 bases, with 14 bases between them. In DNA, the CDR3 is TGTGCCAGCAGTTCTCCAGGGGTAAAATACGAGCAGTACTTC. It translates to CASSSPGVKYEQYF.

This clonotype was detected only a few times. The chain is built from TRBV15 and TRBJ1-2, with 8 nucleotides matching TRBD1. The CDR3 is made up of 12 amino acids. V lost 3 bases to trimming and J lost 6 bases; unmatched junction nucleotides: 0. Germline assignment: CDR1 LNHNV and CDR2 YYDKDF (reference sequence). This CDR3 is CATSRDRDGYTF. DNA of the CDR3: TGTGCCACCAGCAGGGACAGGGATGGCTACACCTTC.

This clonotype has at least ten counts. This chain connects TRBV18 to TRBJ2-1; no firm D call. The V end was cut by 1 base, the J end by 9 bases, with 10 bases between. There are 13 residues in the CDR3. Germline-derived CDR1 and CDR2 are KGHSH and LQKENI. As DNA, the CDR3 is TGTGCCAGCTCACCACATGGGGATGGTGAGCAGTTCTTC. Translated, it gives CASSPHGDGEQFF.

This clonotype was seen a handful of times. The chain joins TRBV21-1 to TRBJ2-5; the table's D gene call, TRBD1, was not cross checked with the DNA. TRBV21-1 is flagged as a pseudogene. This CDR3 is built from 19 residues. The CDR3 coding sequence is TGTGCCAGCAGCAAAGTGGATAATGGAACAGAATATACCCTGGAGACCCAGTACTTC. Translated: CASSKVDNGTEYTLETQYF.